This passage covers 23 T cell receptor beta chains from one sample sequenced in a study of beta chain features in type 1 diabetes. Investigators reverse transcribed all isolated RNA, so they sequenced expressed TCRB transcripts. This table comes from immunoSEQ multiplex PCR, and its TCRdb copy is limited to in-frame clones, with some not included. The profile shows around 99,000 clones, 40% of them singletons. Specimen: stem cell memory CD4+ T cells from blood. The origin of the receptors is a woman aged 18 to 35 in good health.

This chain joins TRBV28 and TRBJ2-1, with 9 bases aligning to TRBD2. This CDR3 comprises 15 residues. With V trimmed by 6 bases and J by 1 base, 4 bases remained unmatched. The V gene's germline CDR1 is MDHEN and CDR2 SYDVKM. CDR3 in DNA: TGTGCCAGCAGAGCGGGAGGAAGTTCCTACAATGAGCAGTTCTTC. This gives the protein CASRAGGSSYNEQFF.

The CDR3 nucleotides are TGTGCCAGCAGCTTGGGGGGGCTCAATCAGCCCCAGCATTTT. Translating gives CASSLGGLNQPQHF. The chain links TRBV7-9 to TRBJ1-5, with D perhaps TRBD1 (6 bases). CDR3 length: 14 residues. The germline CDR1 and CDR2 sequences are SEHNR and FQNEAQ (reference sequence). The germline V and J ends were trimmed by 3 bases and 3 bases, with 9 bases remaining between them.

The V and J genes are TRBV30 and TRBJ2-1, with D possibly TRBD1 on 5 matching bases. Germline V gene sequence: CDR1 GTSNPN, CDR2 SVGIG (reference sequence). CDR3 length: 13 residues. Trimming took off 8 bases at V and 3 bases at J, with 14 bases between the two ends. In DNA, the CDR3 is TGTGCCACTCAGGGTGCCCACTACAATGAGCAGTTCTTC. Translated, it gives CATQGAHYNEQFF.

This chain links TRBV7-2 with TRBJ2-1, with 8 bases that match TRBD1. The CDR3 sequence is 15 residues long. With V trimmed by 5 bases and J by 0 bases, 3 bases remained unmatched. The germline CDR1 and CDR2 sequences are SGHTA and FQGNSA. CDR3 loop: CASSLQGGSYNEQFF. CDR3 nucleotides: TGTGCCAGCAGCCTACAGGGGGGCTCCTACAATGAGCAGTTCTTC. The entire variable domain, with the rest obtained from reference TRBV7-2 and TRBJ2-1, is as follows: GAGVSQSPSNKVTEKGKDVELRCDPISGHTALYWYRQSLGQGLEFLIYFQGNSAPDKSGLPSDRFSAERTGGSVSTLTIQRTQQEDSAVYLCASSLQGGSYNEQFFGPGTRLTVL.

This clone was recorded a few times. The chain is built from TRBV2 and TRBJ2-7; TRBD2 matches at 9 bases. V shed 5 bases and J 2 bases; nucleotides not matched to a gene: 7. The length of the CDR3 is 15 residues. Germline V gene data show CDR1 as SNHLY and CDR2 as FYNNEI. The CDR3 bases are TGTGCCAGCAGTCGATTAGCGGGAGTCGCCTACGAGCAGTACTTC. It translates to CASSRLAGVAYEQYF.

The chain couples TRBV7-9 to TRBJ2-1; 9 bases fit TRBD1. CDR1 and CDR2 from the germline V gene are SEHNR and FQNEAQ (reference sequence). The CDR3 consists of 16 residues. Trimming cost V 4 bases and J 8 bases; bases outside gene matches: 12. The CDR3 bases are TGTGCCAGCAGCTGGATTACAGGGGGCGATTTTGATGAGCAGTTCTTC. This sequence encodes CASSWITGGDFDEQFF.

This clone was detected a few times. This CDR3 is CASSRDRAGEQYF. For the CDR3, the DNA is TGCGCCAGCAGCAGGGACAGGGCTGGCGAGCAGTACTTC. The chain couples TRBV5-1 to TRBJ2-7; the match to TRBD1 covers 9 bases. CDR1 SGHRS and CDR2 YFSETQ come from the germline V gene. This CDR3 is 13 amino acids long. V shed 4 bases and J 6 bases; nucleotides not matched to a gene: 5.

This clone has only a few counts. V usage is TRBV9 and J usage is TRBJ2-3; TRBD1 is a possible D gene (5 bases). Germline values: CDR1 SGDLS, CDR2 YYNGEE. CDR3 length equals 14 residues. V lost 5 bases, J lost 4 bases, and 14 bases lay in between. CDR3 DNA: TGTGCCAGCAGTTCTACAGGATGGCCAGATACGCAGTATTTT. Residues: CASSSTGWPDTQYF.

As DNA, the CDR3 is TGCGCCAGCAGCCCGCTAGCGGGAGGGAGCACAGATACGCAGTATTTT. It specifies CASSPLAGGSTDTQYF. V usage is TRBV4-1 and J usage is TRBJ2-3, with 12 bases aligning to TRBD2. This CDR3 contains 16 residues. The junction had 2 bases not matched to a gene; V was cut back by 4 bases and J by 0 bases. Germline CDR1 is MGHRA and CDR2 is YSYEKL.

This clone has a handful of counts. The chain employs TRBV10-3 and TRBJ1-1; D is possibly TRBD1 (5 bases). This CDR3 has 13 amino acids. Germline V CDR1 and CDR2: ENHRY, SYGVKD. V lost 3 bases and J lost 7, with 12 bases in between. The CDR3 loop reads CAISEQADNEAFF. Here the CDR3 DNA reads TGTGCCATCAGTGAACAGGCCGATAATGAAGCTTTCTTT.

This rearrangement joins TRBV5-1 to TRBJ2-1, with D unclear. V was trimmed by 0 bases and J by 6 bases, leaving 10 bases between them. Germline lookup yields CDR1 SGHRS and CDR2 YFSETQ. CDR3 length: 14 residues. The CDR3 reads CASSLGGIGNEQFF. CDR3 DNA sequence: TGCGCCAGCAGCTTGGGAGGAATAGGCAATGAGCAGTTCTTC.

This chain connects TRBV4-2 to TRBJ2-7; 10 bases are shared with TRBD2. Germline V gives CDR1 LGHNA, CDR2 YNFKEQ. The V segment lost 0 bases and the J segment 4 bases; nucleotides outside the gene matches: 12. This CDR3 comprises 18 residues. For the CDR3, the DNA is TGTGCCAGCAGCCAAGATATGGCTAGCGGGAGCATATGGTACGAGCAGTACTTC. Translating it yields CASSQDMASGSIWYEQYF.

The V gene is TRBV10-3, the J gene TRBJ2-5; tentatively, D is TRBD2 (5 bases). Trimming stripped 10 bases from V and 2 bases from J, with 20 bases between. Per the germline V gene, CDR1 is ENHRY and CDR2 is SYGVKD. The CDR3 is 15 residues long. The chain's CDR3 is CATGMDAQTQETQYF. CDR3 coding DNA: TGTGCCACGGGGATGGATGCGCAAACGCAAGAGACCCAGTACTTC.

The V and J genes are TRBV19 and TRBJ2-7, with D perhaps matching TRBD1 (6 bases). This CDR3 contains 12 residues. Per the germline V gene, CDR1 is LNHDA and CDR2 is SQIVND (reference sequence). The V end lost 5 bases, the J end lost 3 bases, and 8 bases lay between the germline ends. CDR3 loop: CASSGQFYEQYF. CDR3 DNA sequence: TGTGCCAGTAGTGGACAGTTCTACGAGCAGTACTTC.

The gene calls are TRBV30 and TRBJ2-1; possible D gene TRBD2, 5 bases. V was clipped by 1 base and J by 3 bases, with 25 bases between them. The length of the CDR3 is 19 residues. Germline CDR1 and CDR2: GTSNPN and SVGIG (reference sequence). The chain's CDR3 is CAWSAINTRLLPFYNEQFF. The CDR3 DNA reads TGTGCCTGGAGTGCGATAAATACCCGACTACTTCCATTCTACAATGAGCAGTTCTTC.

This clone occurred a few times. The chain recombines TRBV18 with TRBJ2-3; D may be TRBD2 (5 bases). Trimming left V 2 bases short and J 4 bases short, with 13 bases between. The V gene's germline CDR1 is KGHSH and CDR2 LQKENI. The CDR3 has 15 amino acids. The CDR3 spells CASSPTDYPADTQYF. The CDR3 nucleotides read TGTGCCAGCTCACCAACCGACTACCCCGCAGATACGCAGTATTTT.

This clone was detected a few times. The chain recombines TRBV25-1 with TRBJ2-2, with 9 nucleotides matching TRBD2. Trimming cost V 4 bases and J 7 bases; bases outside gene matches: 4. Germline CDR1 reads MGHDK; CDR2 reads SYGVNS. The CDR3 is made up of 14 amino acids. Here the CDR3 reads CASSARLADGELFF. In DNA, the CDR3 is TGTGCCAGCAGTGCTAGACTAGCGGACGGGGAGCTGTTTTTT.

The count of this clone is one. The genes are TRBV5-1 and TRBJ1-1, with 8 bases that match TRBD1. The CDR3 is 13 amino acids. CDR1 is SGHRS, CDR2 YFSETQ, per germline. The V segment lost 4 bases and the J segment 4 bases; nucleotides outside the gene matches: 3. In DNA, the CDR3 is TGCGCCAGCAGCAACGGACAGGGCACTGAAGCTTTCTTT. It encodes CASSNGQGTEAFF.

The chain couples TRBV7-9 to TRBJ1-2; D not certain. Trimming cost V 5 bases and J 2 bases, with 12 bases left between them. This CDR3 has 14 amino acids. CDR1 SEHNR and CDR2 FQNEAQ come from the germline V gene (reference sequence). Here the CDR3 reads CASSSPFTNYGYTF. CDR3 coding DNA: TGTGCCAGCAGCAGCCCCTTTACCAACTATGGCTACACCTTC.

Only a few counts were recorded for this clone. The CDR3 DNA is TGTGCCAGCAGTGAATATGCAGGGAGGGATGAAAAACTGTTTTTT. Translated: CASSEYAGRDEKLFF. This chain uses TRBV25-1 with TRBJ1-4, with D possibly matching TRBD1 (5 bases). CDR3 size: 15 residues. Germline V gives CDR1 MGHDK, CDR2 SYGVNS. V dropped 0 bases and J dropped 6 bases, with 11 bases sitting between them.

This clone has only a few counts. This rearrangement joins TRBV4-2 to TRBJ1-2; no clear D gene. Germline V gene lookup returns CDR1 LGHNA and CDR2 YNFKEQ. The CDR3 consists of 14 residues. V was trimmed by 0 bases and J by 2 bases, leaving 7 bases between them. The DNA of the CDR3 is TGTGCCAGCAGCCAAGAAGCGGTGAACTATGGCTACACCTTC. Translating gives CASSQEAVNYGYTF.

This clone has only a few counts. DNA for the CDR3: TGTGCCAGCCGAATCGACAGGGGCAAGACCCAGTACTTC. As protein: CASRIDRGKTQYF. V gene TRBV7-8 combines with J gene TRBJ2-5, with TRBD1 matching over 8 bases. CDR1 is SGHVS, CDR2 FQNEAQ, per germline. With 8 bases clipped from V and 6 bases from J, the junction kept 8 bases outside the gene matches. CDR3 size: 13 residues.

V gene TRBV7-8 combines with J gene TRBJ1-5, with 10 bases that match TRBD1. Germline lookup yields CDR1 SGHVS and CDR2 FQNEAQ. J gave up 5 bases and V 4 bases, and 2 bases lay outside the gene matches. This CDR3 contains 14 residues. The CDR3 sequence is CASSWDRGHQPQHF. CDR3 nucleotides: TGTGCCAGCAGCTGGGACAGGGGACATCAGCCCCAGCATTTT.